This TCR beta chain is drawn from a study of shared clonotypes between healthy human individuals. Study-wide results and caveats: The study's rarefaction showed incomplete sorted-subset sequencing despite large depth. The low donor count limited represented genetic and exposure-history diversity.

Sequencing was performed with immunoSEQ multiplex PCR; in TCRdb, only in-frame clones are kept and a portion is missing. The sample holds roughly 890,000 clones, 90% to 95% seen once. Selected positively for CCR7 and CD45RO-negative, naive CD8 cells excluded terminally differentiated effector memory CD45RA+ cells. On this clone itself: Its specificity is not known.

Germline CDR1 reads SNHLY; CDR2 reads FYNNEI. V was pared by 7 bases and J by 4 bases, with 9 bases of the junction left unmatched. The CDR3 is 15 amino acids. The specimen was naive CD8+ T cells sorted from blood. The clonotype was recovered from a man aged 25 to 40 in good health. This rearrangement joins TRBV2 to TRBJ1-2; TRBD1 aligns across 10 bases. As DNA, the CDR3 is TGTGCCAGCATCCTGACAGGGGGCGACCTCTATGGCTACACCTTC. Translating it yields CASILTGGDLYGYTF.